Below, one TCR beta chain is given with its context. Its antigen is not identified. The primer mix had 60 Vbeta and 13 Jbeta primers. Here immunoSEQ multiplex PCR was the method, and the copy in TCRdb shows in-frame clones only, minus some. There are over 130,000 clones in the sample; 70% to 85% occur only once, and approximately 1.5% lies in the top ten. The CDR3 extends over 13 amino acids. The germline V and J ends were trimmed by 3 bases and 7 bases, with 11 bases remaining between them. Germline CDR1 SGDLS, CDR2 YYNGEE. The sample belongs to a study of cytomegalovirus exposure and HLA in healthy donors. Study-wide results and caveats: While the bulk of TCR sequences proved rare, some public TCRs turned up in many donors. Prediction of most subjects' HLA-A and HLA-B alleles by TCR beta sequences was reportedly accurate. HLA alleles were associated with some 17,000 TCR beta sequences in a later analysis at 0.05 false discovery rate.

The chain uses TRBV9 and TRBJ2-1; TRBD2 is a possible D gene (6 bases). The specimen sequenced was PBMCs. The receptor comes from a man aged 25-45 years in good health and CMV-seropositive. CDR3 sequence reads: CASSEGSGNEQFF. The CDR3 DNA sequence: TGTGCCAGCAGCGAGGGGAGCGGGAATGAGCAGTTCTTC.